This T cell receptor beta chain was recorded in a study of blood T cell repertoires in COVID-19. Germline V lookup: CDR1 MDHEN, CDR2 SYDVKM. Trimming took off 5 bases at V and 0 bases at J, with 11 bases between the two ends. The CDR3 loop spans 15 amino acids. TCRdb's copy holds only in-frame clones and misses some; the assay was immunoSEQ multiplex PCR. The profile covers over 200,000 clones, with around 86% appearing a single time and 15% to 17% taken by the ten largest. The chain carries TRBV28 and TRBJ1-3, with TRBD1 as a possible D gene (5 bases). The TCR was taken from a man between 18 and 29 years old who had recovered from COVID-19. Material: PBMCs or T cells enriched from blood (not recorded which). This CDR3 reads CASSLRQISGNTIYF. The DNA of the CDR3 is TGTGCCAGCAGTCTAAGACAGATCTCTGGAAACACCATATATTTT.